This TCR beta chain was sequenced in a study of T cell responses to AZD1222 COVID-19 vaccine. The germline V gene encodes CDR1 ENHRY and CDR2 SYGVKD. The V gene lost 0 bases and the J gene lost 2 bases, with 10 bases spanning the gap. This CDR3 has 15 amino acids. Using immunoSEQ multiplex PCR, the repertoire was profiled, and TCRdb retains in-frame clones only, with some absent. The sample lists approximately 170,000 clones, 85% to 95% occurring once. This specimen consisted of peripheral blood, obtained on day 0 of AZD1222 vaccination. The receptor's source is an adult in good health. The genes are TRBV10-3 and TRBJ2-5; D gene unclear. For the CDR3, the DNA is TGTGCCATCAGTGAGTCGAATTCCAAGCAAGAGACCCAGTACTTC. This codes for CAISESNSKQETQYF.